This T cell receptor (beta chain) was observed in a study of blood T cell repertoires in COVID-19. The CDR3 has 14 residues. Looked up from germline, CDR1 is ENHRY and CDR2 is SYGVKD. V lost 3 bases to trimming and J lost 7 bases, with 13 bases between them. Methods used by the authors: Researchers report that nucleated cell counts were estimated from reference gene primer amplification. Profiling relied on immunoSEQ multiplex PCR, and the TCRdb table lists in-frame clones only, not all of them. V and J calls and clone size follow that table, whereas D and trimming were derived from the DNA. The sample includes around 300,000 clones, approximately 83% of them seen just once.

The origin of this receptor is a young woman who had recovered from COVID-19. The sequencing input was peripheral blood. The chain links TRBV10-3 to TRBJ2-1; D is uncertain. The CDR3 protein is CAISDPEERNEQFF. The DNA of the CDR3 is TGTGCCATCAGTGACCCCGAGGAGAGGAATGAGCAGTTCTTC.